The sequence of this T cell receptor (beta chain) was determined in a study of blood T cell repertoires in COVID-19. Across the study: Acute and convalescent COVID-19 specimens originated in the United States, Italy and Spain. Sources were T cells, B-cell-depleted T cells, or PBMCs; the material itself was cDNA or gDNA.

Libraries were prepared by immunoSEQ multiplex PCR; TCRdb keeps only in-frame clonotypes and omits some of them. This table holds 250,000 or so clones, approximately 91% found once. The table lists this clone with a count of one. The receptor was isolated from a woman aged 30 to 39 with acute or convalescent COVID-19. Material: peripheral blood.

CDR3 coding DNA: TGTGCCAGCAGTTTAAGAGGGCTAGCCTCGAACGAGCAGTACTTC. It codes for CASSLRGLASNEQYF. The chain has TRBV27 and TRBJ2-7; possible D gene TRBD2, 5 bases. CDR1 MNHEY and CDR2 SMNVEV come from the germline V gene (reference sequence). CDR3 size: 15 residues. V was pared by 2 bases and J by 5 bases, with 16 bases between.